Shown below are 15 T cell receptor beta chains from a single sample sequenced in a study of T cells in Graves' hyperthyroidism and ophthalmopathy. The investigators amplified TCR beta CDR3 regions from RNA transcripts. TCR CDR3 underwent first-round RT-PCR with the HTBI primer set. TCRdb re-analysed the multiplex PCR reads in MiXCR, keeping a single row per CDR3 protein. This sample has roughly 300,000 distinct CDR3 sequences, with about 20% found just once. Sequenced: blood. These receptors came from a woman between 45 and 65 years old with Graves' hyperthyroidism.

This clonotype has a handful of counts. This sequence joins TRBV6-1 and TRBJ2-3; 9 nucleotides match TRBD1. The V gene end was trimmed by 1 base and the J gene end by 5 bases; junction bases not matched to a gene: 1. This CDR3 region has 14 residues. The germline V gene has CDR1 MNHNS and CDR2 SASEGT. The DNA for the CDR3 is TGTGCCAGCAGTGAAGGGGACAGGGTAGATACGCAGTATTTT. Its protein is CASSEGDRVDTQYF.

This clonotype was counted between two and nine times. This chain links TRBV27 with TRBJ2-1; the D is unclear. The CDR3 spans 18 residues. Germline CDR1 reads MNHEY; CDR2 reads SMNVEV (reference sequence). Trimming took off 8 bases at V and 0 bases at J, with 23 bases between the two ends. DNA of the CDR3: TGTGCCAGCTTGGGAAGCCCCCCGACGGGTTTCTCCTACAATGAGCAGTTCTTC. Its translation: CASLGSPPTGFSYNEQFF.

The sample holds many counts of this clonotype. J is TRBJ2-4 and V is TRBV11-2; D perhaps matches TRBD1 (6 bases). Germline V gene sequence: CDR1 SGHAT, CDR2 FQNNGV. The CDR3 extends over 18 amino acids. The V gene lost 6 bases and the J gene lost 3 bases, with 24 bases spanning the gap. The CDR3 DNA is TGTGCCAGCAGTCAATCAGGGATCCGTAGAGGGGGCAAAAACATTCAGTACTTC. Amino acids: CASSQSGIRRGGKNIQYF.

This clonotype was detected ten times or more. This chain uses TRBV20-1 with TRBJ2-3; 10 nucleotides agree with TRBD2. The CDR3 totals 15 residues. The ends lost 2 bases at V and 5 bases at J; junction bases unmatched: 7. Germline values: CDR1 DFQATT, CDR2 SNEGSKA (reference sequence). The CDR3 here is CSARPLAGDVDTQYF. The CDR3 coding sequence is TGCAGTGCTAGACCTCTAGCGGGAGACGTAGATACGCAGTATTTT.

This clonotype has ten or more counts. CDR3 loop: CASTPQGGMGQPQHF. The CDR3 DNA follows: TGTGCCAGCACCCCCCAAGGGGGAATGGGCCAGCCCCAGCATTTT. The V and J genes are TRBV28 and TRBJ1-5, with a weak D call TRBD1 (6 bases). The germline V and J ends were trimmed by 7 bases and 7 bases, with 20 bases remaining between them. Per the germline V gene, CDR1 is MDHEN and CDR2 is SYDVKM. This CDR3 spans 15 amino acids.

This clonotype has a count of ten or more. V is TRBV18 and J is TRBJ1-4; 9 nucleotides line up with TRBD1. J lost 6 bases, V lost 0 bases, and 2 bases had no gene match. Germline V lookup: CDR1 KGHSH, CDR2 LQKENI. The CDR3 totals 15 residues. CDR3 in amino acids: CASSPPGTGYEKLFF. CDR3 DNA: TGTGCCAGCTCACCACCCGGGACAGGGTATGAAAAACTGTTTTTT.

J is TRBJ1-1 and V is TRBV15; 7 nucleotides match TRBD1. The CDR3 sequence is 18 residues long. J lost 4 bases, V lost 1 base, and 15 bases had no gene match. Germline V gene sequence: CDR1 LNHNV, CDR2 YYDKDF (reference sequence). DNA for the CDR3: TGTGCCACCAGCAGAGCTGGGGAGGGGACCCAGGGGGGCACTGAAGCTTTCTTT. Amino acid sequence: CATSRAGEGTQGGTEAFF.

Ten or more counts support this clonotype. The rearrangement links TRBV5-6 to TRBJ2-1; D uncertain. The CDR3 spans 15 residues. Trimming stripped 4 bases from V and 0 bases from J, with 11 bases between. Germline CDR1 is SGHDT and CDR2 is YYEEEE. CDR3 sequence: CASSRGPSSYNEQFF. The CDR3 DNA sequence: TGTGCCAGCAGCCGAGGTCCGAGCTCCTACAATGAGCAGTTCTTC.

In its sample, this clonotype was seen many times. The V call is TRBV12-3 or TRBV12-4, the J call TRBJ1-5, with D perhaps matching TRBD1 (5 bases). V was trimmed by 6 bases and J by 5 bases, leaving 17 bases between them. The CDR3 runs 15 residues. The DNA for the CDR3 is TGTGCCAGCAGCCGGGGCGATCAAGGGCATCAGCCCCAGCATTTT. Residues: CASSRGDQGHQPQHF.

The rearrangement uses TRBV24-1 and TRBJ1-2; maybe TRBD1 (6 bases). The germline V gene encodes CDR1 KGHDR and CDR2 SFDVKD. This CDR3 region has 14 residues. V lost 1 base and J 8 bases, leaving 13 bases between the germline ends. As DNA, the CDR3 is TGTGCCACCAGTGATTTTTCAGGGGCTAGGGGCTACACCTTC. This encodes CATSDFSGARGYTF.

The rearrangement uses TRBV29-1 and TRBJ1-5, with D unclear. Germline CDR1 reads SQVTM; CDR2 reads ANQGSEA. CDR3 length equals 12 residues. V lost 4 bases, J lost 4 bases, and 8 bases lay in between. CDR3 region: CSVGTENQPQHF. Here the CDR3 DNA reads TGCAGCGTTGGTACAGAGAATCAGCCCCAGCATTTT.

This rearrangement joins TRBV11-2 to TRBJ2-7; 10 nucleotides agree with TRBD1. The germline V gene encodes CDR1 SGHAT and CDR2 FQNNGV. The CDR3 totals 15 residues. The V gene end was trimmed by 5 bases and the J gene end by 2 bases; junction bases not matched to a gene: 6. CDR3 protein: CASSPAGTGAYEQYV. CDR3 DNA: TGTGCCAGCAGCCCCGCCGGGACAGGGGCCTACGAGCAGTACGTC.

Many counts were recorded for this clonotype. The V call is TRBV2, the J call TRBJ1-3; D is perhaps TRBD1 (6 bases). Trimming shortened V by 8 bases and J by 0 bases, and 14 bases separated the two germline ends. The V gene's germline CDR1 is SNHLY and CDR2 FYNNEI. There are 15 residues in the CDR3. DNA of the CDR3: TGTGCCAGCGGGGCAGGGGTTAACTCTGGAAACACCATATATTTT. This sequence encodes CASGAGVNSGNTIYF.

In its sample, this clonotype was seen a few times. The chain is built from TRBV5-5 and TRBJ2-3; D gene uncertain. The V gene lost 2 bases and the J gene lost 0 bases, with 10 bases spanning the gap. The CDR3 has 15 residues. Germline-derived CDR1 and CDR2 are SGHKS and YYEKEE (reference sequence). The CDR3: CASSFWEVSTDTQYF. The DNA of the CDR3 is TGTGCCAGCAGCTTTTGGGAAGTGAGCACAGATACGCAGTATTTT.

This clonotype was seen more than once but under ten times. The rearrangement joins TRBV2 to TRBJ2-5; D is unresolved. The CDR3 has 12 amino acids. Germline-derived CDR1 and CDR2 are SNHLY and FYNNEI. Between the trimmed V and J ends, which lost 3 bases and 3 bases, there was a span of 5 bases. CDR3 amino acids: CASSENEETQYF. The CDR3 DNA reads as TGTGCCAGCAGTGAGAACGAAGAGACCCAGTACTTC.